A selection of T cell receptor beta chains follows, all from one sample in a study of T cell responses to AZD1222 COVID-19 vaccine. The assay was immunoSEQ multiplex PCR, and TCRdb's table has in-frame clones only and misses some. This sample has around 160,000 clones, with 92% found just once. The starting material was peripheral blood, obtained 28 days after the second AZD1222 dose. The source of these receptors is an adult who received the AZD1222 COVID-19 vaccine. Both conserved end residues are part of each CDR3. A D gene is named only where the DNA matches it firmly.

V	J	D	DNA	CDR3
TRBV9	TRBJ2-1	TRBD2	TGTGCCAGCAGCGTAGATGGGACTAGCGGGGCCAATGAGCAGTTCTTC	CASSVDGTSGANEQFF
TRBV27	TRBJ1-2	TRBD1	TGTGCCAGCAGCTCCGGGACAGGGGGCTCTGGCTACACCTTC	CASSSGTGGSGYTF
TRBV5-4	TRBJ2-7	TRBD1	TGTGCCAGCAGCTTGGCCAGGGGGCCGCCCTCCTACGAGCAGTACTTC	CASSLARGPPSYEQYF
TRBV7-2	TRBJ2-3	.	TGTGCCAGCAGCTCAACCGGGACCCGCGGAGATACGCAGTATTTT	CASSSTGTRGDTQYF
TRBV10-2	TRBJ1-6	.	TGCGCCAGCAGTGAGTCACACCTTAATTCACCCCTCCACTTT	CASSESHLNSPLHF
TRBV5-1	TRBJ1-2	TRBD1	TGCGCCAGCAGCTTTGTTGACAGGGGTTGGGATGGCTACACCTTC	CASSFVDRGWDGYTF
TRBV5-6	TRBJ2-7	.	TGTGCCAGCAGCACCGATGAATGGGGCGGGTACGAGCAGTACTTC	CASSTDEWGGYEQYF
TRBV23-1	TRBJ2-5	TRBD1	TGCGCCAGCAGTCATCCCGGGACAGGGAACCAAGAGACCCAGTACTTC	CASSHPGTGNQETQYF
TRBV7-9	TRBJ1-6	TRBD1	TGTGCCAGCAGCTCCAGGGGGGGTAATTCACCCCTCCACTTT	CASSSRGGNSPLHF
TRBV7-9	TRBJ2-7	TRBD1	TGTGCCAGCAGCTTAGATGGGACAGGCTACGAGCAGTACTTC	CASSLDGTGYEQYF
TRBV19	TRBJ1-1	.	TGTGCCAGTACCTCTCCGGGGGGTTTCACTGAAGCTTTCTTT	CASTSPGGFTEAFF
TRBV19	TRBJ1-3	.	TGTGCCAGTAGTACCCCTGCCCTCCGAGGAGCGGGAAACACCATATATTTT	CASSTPALRGAGNTIYF
TRBV27	TRBJ1-2	.	TGTGCCAGCAGTTTGTCTGGCTCTCGGGGCTACACCTTC	CASSLSGSRGYTF
TRBV5-1	TRBJ1-3	TRBD1	TGCGCCAGCAGCAGTACTACAGGGGGCTCTGGAAACACCATATATTTT	CASSSTTGGSGNTIYF
TRBV2	TRBJ1-3	.	TGTGCCAGCATGCGGCCAGCAGGTGGAAACACCATATATTTT	CASMRPAGGNTIYF
TRBV4-1	TRBJ1-1	TRBD1	TGCGCCAGCAGCCCGACACCCGGGACAGGGACAGATGAAGCTTTCTTT	CASSPTPGTGTDEAFF
TRBV30	TRBJ2-2	.	TGTGCCTCCACGAGTCCTTCTTGGGGGGAGCTGTTTTTT	CASTSPSWGELFF